This T cell receptor beta chain was sequenced for a study of blood T cell dynamics during melanoma immunotherapy. Study in general: Standard first-line treatment here was pembrolizumab or nivolumab plus ipilimumab in metastatic melanoma.

Germline V CDR1 and CDR2: SGHRS, YFSETQ. The V gene lost 4 bases and the J gene lost 0 bases, with 15 bases spanning the gap. The CDR3 spans 16 residues. The time point here: pre-treatment baseline. One draw preceded checkpoint blockade; another followed its first cycle at week 3. No patient had earlier systemic cancer treatment, concurrent immunosuppressants, or another active cancer. The repertoire was sequenced with immunoSEQ multiplex PCR; TCRdb's copy has only in-frame clones and lacks some. The sample includes 15,000 to 20,000 clones, approximately 93% of them seen just once. The rearrangement links TRBV5-1 to TRBJ2-3; the D is unclear. Source: blood, taken from a patient treated with checkpoint blockade. The clonotype originates from a human donor with melanoma. CDR3 DNA: TGCGCCAGCAGCGCCAACCTCCGCACTAGCACAGATACGCAGTATTTT. It yields the protein CASSANLRTSTDTQYF.